The 23 T cell receptor beta chains presented below share a single source sample, sequenced in a study of cytomegalovirus exposure and HLA in healthy donors. Vbeta (60) and Jbeta (13) primers were used in the PCR. Data came from immunoSEQ multiplex PCR; TCRdb stores just in-frame clones and leaves some out. This sample yields 30,000 to 50,000 clones, of which 68% are seen a single time; roughly 4% belongs to the top ten. The specimen sequenced was PBMCs. The receptor set was obtained from a man aged 35-49 years in good health and CMV-seronegative.

The rearrangement links TRBV6-5 to TRBJ1-5, with 10 bases identical to TRBD1. Germline CDR1 reads MNHEY; CDR2 reads SVGAGI. This CDR3 contains 15 residues. After removal of 0 bases from V and 4 bases from J, the junction contained 0 bases not matched to a gene. CDR3 sequence reads: CASSYSGQGNQPQHF. The CDR3 coding sequence is TGTGCCAGCAGTTACTCGGGACAGGGGAATCAGCCCCAGCATTTT.

This sequence joins TRBV7-9 and TRBJ2-1; 7 positions match TRBD2. Trimming took 1 base from V and 7 from J; bases not matched to a gene: 7. Germline CDR1 is SEHNR and CDR2 is FQNEAQ (reference sequence). CDR3 length: 15 amino acids. The CDR3 DNA reads as TGTGCCAGCAGCTTAGGGGCGGGGGACTTAAATGAGCAGTTCTTC. Translation: CASSLGAGDLNEQFF.

The chain carries TRBV7-2 and TRBJ1-5; TRBD1 might be the D (6 bases). Germline CDR1 SGHTA, CDR2 FQGNSA. The CDR3 is 15 residues long. V lost 1 base and J 4 bases, leaving 11 bases between the germline ends. CDR3 DNA: TGTGCCAGCAGCTTAGGCGGGGGGCTGAATCAGCCCCAGCATTTT. Translating it yields CASSLGGGLNQPQHF.

This chain joins TRBV4-1 and TRBJ1-4; a possible D gene is TRBD1 (5 bases). The CDR3 is 16 amino acids. The V end lost 1 base, the J end lost 7 bases, and 16 bases lay between the germline ends. Germline V gene data show CDR1 as MGHRA and CDR2 as YSYEKL. The CDR3 sequence: CASSQAPRVESEKLFF. CDR3 coding DNA: TGCGCCAGCAGCCAAGCTCCCAGGGTCGAAAGTGAAAAACTGTTTTTT.

This sequence joins TRBV27 and TRBJ1-1; 7 nucleotides line up with TRBD1. Trimming at V came to 6 bases and at J to 7 bases, leaving 8 bases not matched to a gene. CDR3 size: 13 residues. The germline gives CDR1 MNHEY, CDR2 SMNVEV (reference sequence). In DNA form, the CDR3 reads TGTGCCAGCAGACCTACAGGGGAGATTGAAGCTTTCTTT. Translating it yields CASRPTGEIEAFF.

The chain is built from TRBV6-5 and TRBJ1-1, with 8 nucleotides matching TRBD1. V dropped 6 bases and J dropped 7; count of bases not matched to a gene: 7. The CDR3 is 13 amino acids. The V gene's germline CDR1 is MNHEY and CDR2 SVGAGI. In DNA, the CDR3 is TGTGCCAGCAGGGTACACGACAGGGGTGAAGCTTTCTTT. Protein: CASRVHDRGEAFF.

This chain connects TRBV21-1 to TRBJ2-7; TRBD1, as called in the table, went unchecked against the DNA. TRBV21-1 is marked as a pseudogene. The CDR3 is 17 residues long. In nucleotides, the CDR3 is TGTGCCAGCCGAACAAATAAGGGACAGTATTATGCCTACGAGCAGTACTTC. It is translated as CASRTNKGQYYAYEQYF.

The rearrangement links TRBV7-2 to TRBJ2-5; 9 bases match TRBD2. The V gene's germline CDR1 is SGHTA and CDR2 FQGNSA. V lost 1 base to trimming and J lost 5 bases; unmatched junction nucleotides: 11. This CDR3 spans 17 amino acids. CDR3 protein: CASSLVSGGLTGETQYF. In nucleotides, the CDR3 is TGTGCCAGCAGCTTAGTGAGCGGGGGGTTGACGGGGGAGACCCAGTACTTC. Full variable domain (remainder filled in from reference TRBV7-2 and TRBJ2-5): GAGVSQSPSNKVTEKGKDVELRCDPISGHTALYWYRQSLGQGLEFLIYFQGNSAPDKSGLPSDRFSAERTGGSVSTLTIQRTQQEDSAVYLCASSLVSGGLTGETQYFGPGTRLLVL.

This clone showed up just a few times. The chain's CDR3 is CASTTRRTEAFF. The CDR3 DNA is TGTGCCAGTACCACCCGGAGGACTGAAGCTTTCTTT. This chain connects TRBV19 to TRBJ1-1; D is undetermined. The CDR3 runs 12 residues. CDR1 LNHDA and CDR2 SQIVND come from the germline V gene (reference sequence). V was shortened by 7 bases and J by 5 bases, with 11 bases between the two germline ends.

The V and J genes are TRBV7-2 and TRBJ2-7, with TRBD1 identical over 8 bases. The CDR3 sequence is 16 residues long. V lost 0 bases and J lost 2; bases outside the gene matches: 6. The germline V gene encodes CDR1 SGHTA and CDR2 FQGNSA. The CDR3 loop reads CASSLAIGQGTYEQYF. The CDR3 coding sequence is TGTGCCAGCAGCTTAGCCATAGGACAGGGTACCTACGAGCAGTACTTC.

The gene calls are TRBV30 and TRBJ2-5; possibly TRBD2 for D (6 bases). The germline V gene encodes CDR1 GTSNPN and CDR2 SVGIG (reference sequence). V lost 2 bases to trimming and J lost 7 bases, with 23 bases between them. The CDR3 runs to 16 residues. The CDR3 region has the DNA TGTGCCTGGAGTCTCAACACCGGGACTTATGGGGGGACCCAGTACTTC. Translation gives CAWSLNTGTYGGTQYF.

This clone occurred a few times. This chain connects TRBV9 to TRBJ1-1; D might be TRBD1 (5 bases). CDR3 length: 15 amino acids. CDR1 and CDR2 (germline): SGDLS, YYNGEE. V lost 4 bases and J lost 1, with 14 bases in between. The CDR3 DNA reads as TGTGCCAGCAGCCCTCGTGGGGGGAAGAACACTGAAGCTTTCTTT. Its translation: CASSPRGGKNTEAFF.

CDR3 nucleotide sequence: TGTGCCAGCAGTCAGAACAGGGGATCCACTGAAGCTTTCTTT. Translation gives CASSQNRGSTEAFF. This chain uses TRBV7-9 with TRBJ1-1; 7 positions match TRBD1. The germline V gene has CDR1 SEHNR and CDR2 FQNEAQ (reference sequence). The CDR3 has 14 residues. V dropped 6 bases and J dropped 4; count of bases not matched to a gene: 8.

The count of this clone is one. This chain links TRBV14 with TRBJ1-5; D unclear. CDR1 is SGHDN and CDR2 is FVKESK in the germline V gene. This CDR3 contains 14 residues. V lost 1 base and J lost 4, with 8 bases in between. The CDR3 protein is CASSQGGRNQPQHF. In nucleotides, the CDR3 is TGTGCCAGCAGCCAAGGTGGCAGGAATCAGCCCCAGCATTTT.

The chain links TRBV28 to TRBJ2-1; 12 bases match TRBD2. This CDR3 has 14 residues. The J segment lost 4 bases and the V segment lost 8 bases, leaving 3 bases of the junction unmatched. CDR1 MDHEN and CDR2 SYDVKM come from the germline V gene. In DNA, the CDR3 is TGTGCCAGCGCAACTAGCGGGGGGTACAATGAGCAGTTCTTC. This gives the protein CASATSGGYNEQFF.

The chain joins TRBV29-1 to TRBJ1-2; D gene uncertain. CDR3 size: 13 residues. Trimming took 3 bases from V and 7 from J, leaving 15 bases between them. Germline-derived CDR1 and CDR2 are SQVTM and ANQGSEA. The CDR3 DNA reads as TGCAGCGTTGAGGTCTTAAGAGACTTTGGCTACACCTTC. Its translation is CSVEVLRDFGYTF.

There are a few counts of this clone. The same CDR3 arises from other DNA sequences in this sample as well. The chain has TRBV30 and TRBJ2-6, with 11 bases lining up with TRBD1. CDR1 and CDR2 (germline): GTSNPN, SVGIG (reference sequence). This CDR3 has 17 amino acids. V shed 5 bases, J shed 3 bases, and the junction held 9 bases outside the gene matches. The CDR3 protein is CAWGGGQGARGANVLTF. In DNA form, the CDR3 reads TGTGCCTGGGGCGGCGGACAGGGGGCGCGTGGGGCCAACGTCCTGACTTTC. Filled out from reference TRBV30 and TRBJ2-6, the complete variable domain reads SQTIHQWPATLVQPVGSPLSLECTVEGTSNPNLYWYRQAAGRGLQLLFYSVGIGQISSEVPQNLSASRPQDRQFILSSKKLLLSDSGFYLCAWGGGQGARGANVLTFGAGSRLTVL.

The rearrangement uses TRBV19 and TRBJ1-2, with TRBD1 matching over 7 bases. This CDR3 region has 12 residues. Unmatched junction bases numbered 5, after V lost 11 bases and J lost 2 bases. Germline V gene data show CDR1 as LNHDA and CDR2 as SQIVND (reference sequence). CDR3 DNA: TGTGCCTTCAGGGGGTACAACTATGGCTACACCTTC. Its protein product is CAFRGYNYGYTF.

This chain connects TRBV15 to TRBJ1-3; TRBD1 agrees at 7 bases. Per the germline V gene, CDR1 is LNHNV and CDR2 is YYDKDF (reference sequence). The CDR3 length is 17 residues. Germline trimming cut 3 bases from V and 0 bases from J; bases unmatched to any gene: 8. CDR3 residues: CATSSNFRDSSGNTIYF. In nucleotides, the CDR3 is TGTGCCACCAGCAGCAACTTCCGGGACAGCTCTGGAAACACCATATATTTT.

The CDR3 reads CASSEDRREAEPLHF. The CDR3 DNA sequence: TGTGCCAGCAGTGAAGACCGTCGAGAGGCGGAACCCCTCCACTTT. V is TRBV2 and J is TRBJ1-6; D remains unclear. Per germline, CDR1 SNHLY and CDR2 FYNNEI. This CDR3 is built from 15 residues. Trimming pared 1 base from V and 12 bases from J, leaving 16 bases between.

The chain couples TRBV7-2 to TRBJ1-1, with D possibly being TRBD1 (6 bases). The V end lost 9 bases, the J end lost 1 base, and 15 bases lay between the germline ends. This CDR3 is 14 amino acids long. From germline, CDR1 is SGHTA and CDR2 FQGNSA. The CDR3 coding sequence is TGTGCCAGTAAGTCAGGGGAATCGAACACTGAAGCTTTCTTT. It yields the protein CASKSGESNTEAFF.

The chain combines TRBV11-2 with TRBJ2-3; 11 bases map to TRBD2. This CDR3 is built from 16 residues. Germline values: CDR1 SGHAT, CDR2 FQNNGV. V dropped 5 bases and J dropped 1; count of bases not matched to a gene: 5. CDR3 loop: CASSTSTSGGTDTQYF. CDR3 in DNA: TGTGCCAGCAGCACTTCGACTAGCGGGGGCACAGATACGCAGTATTTT.

This chain joins TRBV25-1 and TRBJ1-2; D may be TRBD1 (6 bases). V lost 2 bases and J 12 bases, leaving 13 bases between the germline ends. CDR3 length: 12 amino acids. Germline CDR1 reads MGHDK; CDR2 reads SYGVNS. DNA for the CDR3: TGTGCCAGCAGTGAACCAGACAGGAGTCACACCTTC. Protein sequence: CASSEPDRSHTF.